This T cell receptor (beta chain) was documented in a study of cytomegalovirus exposure and HLA in healthy donors. PCR involved 60 Vbeta and 13 Jbeta primers. TCRdb's table, derived via immunoSEQ multiplex PCR, lists solely in-frame clones and lacks some. The sample has under 110,000 clones, around 79% seen once. A note on this clone: Its target is unknown.

There are 14 residues in the CDR3. The germline gives CDR1 SGHTA, CDR2 FQGNSA. Trimming removed 1 base from V and 6 bases from J; junction bases left unmatched: 5. General study points: The study labeled 164 TCR beta chains cytomegalovirus-associated. Later genetic work tied a missense DCLRE1C variant to beta-chain V and J trimming. A previous analysis found most TCR beta V segments productive roughly 87% or roughly 30% of the time.

The TCR comes from a man aged 55 to 70 in good health and CMV-seronegative. Sequencing input: PBMCs. The J gene is TRBJ1-1, the V gene TRBV7-2, with 7 bases matching TRBD1. The CDR3 bases are TGTGCCAGCAGCTTAGACAGGGGTCCGGCTGAAGCTTTCTTT. Its translation: CASSLDRGPAEAFF. Full variable domain (remainder filled in from reference TRBV7-2 and TRBJ1-1): GAGVSQSPSNKVTEKGKDVELRCDPISGHTALYWYRQSLGQGLEFLIYFQGNSAPDKSGLPSDRFSAERTGGSVSTLTIQRTQQEDSAVYLCASSLDRGPAEAFFGQGTRLTVV.